This is a list of T cell receptor beta chains from one sample in a study of shared clonotypes between healthy human individuals. Assay: immunoSEQ multiplex PCR; the TCRdb copy retains only in-frame clones and omits some. This table holds about 580,000 clones, roughly 98% found once. Sequences were obtained from naive CD8+ T cells sorted from blood. These receptors were collected from a man younger than 40 in good health. Both conserved end residues are trimmed from each CDR3.

j_call v_call cdr3_aa
TRBJ2-7 TRBV28 ASSSRYEQY
TRBJ2-7 TRBV27 ASSLSPFVERDSHSYEQY
TRBJ2-1 TRBV27 ASSTPGLAIYNEQF
TRBJ2-1 TRBV5-4 ASSFPEDNEQF
TRBJ2-1 TRBV27 ASSKTSGRIEQF
TRBJ2-2 TRBV9 ASSDRTGELF
TRBJ1-1 TRBV7-8 ASCRGGDTEAF
TRBJ2-2 TRBV2 ASSEGGVRELF
TRBJ1-5 TRBV9 ASSPDRVDQPQH
TRBJ2-5 TRBV5-1 ASSQYWASSGRVETQY
TRBJ2-1 TRBV27 ASSLGTSVDEQF
TRBJ1-2 TRBV2 ASSPPGQRNFRKTFEGNYGYT
TRBJ2-1 TRBV18 ASSPFGGDYNEQF
TRBJ2-1 TRBV19 ASSRSGRFRNEQF
TRBJ2-7 TRBV6-6 ASSYEGDYEQY
TRBJ2-4 TRBV2 AVRVAKNIQY
TRBJ1-1 TRBV7-9 ASSSGKNTEAF
TRBJ1-1 TRBV9 ASSVGLGDTEAF
TRBJ2-4 TRBV29-1 SVDTRHIAKNIQY
TRBJ2-3 TRBV27 ASRRGDTQY
TRBJ2-2 TRBV5-1 ASSLEVAGIPFTGELF
TRBJ1-1 TRBV9 ASTRQTGGSEAF
TRBJ2-1 TRBV27 ASSSGGTPNNEQF
TRBJ2-5 TRBV19 ASSMGQGIAETQY
TRBJ2-1 TRBV5-1 ASSLWTSGRSYNEQF
TRBJ2-4 TRBV2 ASRETALAPKNIQY
TRBJ1-5 TRBV28 ASTPRIGNQPQH